This paragraph reports one T cell receptor beta chain. Its binding antigen is unknown. The sample holds no much larger clone one base away, and base qualities are not on file. These data come from a study of T cell responses to AZD1222 COVID-19 vaccine listed by TCRdb under 2021. As for the study more broadly: TCR sequencing was performed for roughly 250 trial participants, of whom 207 were given two doses of AZD1222 and around 26 were given two doses of MenACWY control vaccine. Enrollment into the trials was organized by age into subgroups of 18-55, 56-69 and 70-plus years, and those subgroups contained about 150, 27 and 61 TCR-sequenced participants, respectively.

The germline V gene sets CDR1 to ENHRY and CDR2 to SYGVKD. Spanning cysteine to phenylalanine, the CDR3 consists of 14 amino acids. Only CDR3 DNA is held: 42 bases, read in frame from base 1. V is reduced by 10 bases and J by 3 bases, leaving a spacing of 16 bases between them. Points the paper makes about the study in general: Epitopes outside the regions mutated in the B.1.351 and B.1.1.7 variants were reportedly recognized by nearly half of the unique spike-specific TCRs. No day 14 peak-response samples were available, so repertoires were characterized only after the peak T cell response. CD4 TCRs associated with the vaccine covered the entire spike protein, and the dominant responses were in regions 160-218 and 743-854. Most participants were white British and females outnumbered males, and the authors suggested that clonal diversity may have been underestimated. Spike-specific TCR breadth and depth rose significantly after two AZD1222 doses compared with day 0 and with MenACWY recipients. Only six AZD1222 recipients were SARS-CoV-2 seropositive at baseline, limiting conclusions about previously exposed vaccinees. In the small 56-69-year group, the increase in depth fell short of significance, most likely because of low power.

The meaning of the sample's time point label: about 28 days (+/-7) after the second vaccine dose. AZD1222 recipients given second doses at about 4 weeks or at about 12 weeks were pooled, since spike-specific TCR depth and breadth were not found to differ between the two schedules. The vaccinee samples were drawn from two UK trials, COV001 and COV002, one of which was a single-blind randomized controlled phase 2/3 trial testing AZD1222 (ChAdOx1 nCoV-19) in healthy adults. Trial participant PBMC samples were collected at day 0 and day 28 after the second dose for TCRbeta chain sequencing. The CDR3 regions of human TCRbeta chains were subjected to immunosequencing. The published analysis was carried out like this. TCRs in the repertoires were matched against a reference library of SARS-CoV-2-specific TCRs that had been generated with the MIRA antigen-specificity platform. Breadth meant the fraction of unique TCRs that were SARS-CoV-2-associated, whereas depth meant the fraction of total T cells that were SARS-CoV-2-associated. Using the MIRA data, each spike-specific TCR was assigned both to the spike region to which the TCR was reactive and to a CD4 or CD8 class. Log10-transformed breadth and depth values were compared by one-way ANOVA with Sidak's multiple comparisons tests. TCRdb took this table from immuneACCESS and kept in-frame rearrangements with V and J called. Such tables lack part of the clones; where checked against another copy, unresolved V genes explain under half of the gap, and the rest is unexplained. The V and J calls and the clone size are those of that table, but D and trimming were determined from the DNA. This sample lists about 140,000 clones; roughly 90% were detected once. Clones ranked in the top ten supply 1.5% to 2% of the sample.

The sequence links TRBV10-3 to TRBJ1-5; the D segment cannot be called with confidence. The material sequenced was peripheral blood, taken 28 days after the second AZD1222 dose. The origin of this receptor is an adult who received the AZD1222 COVID-19 vaccine. The CDR3 corresponds to CATRPGSNNQPQHF. The DNA is as follows: TGTGCCACGCGCCCCGGGAGTAACAATCAGCCCCAGCATTTT.